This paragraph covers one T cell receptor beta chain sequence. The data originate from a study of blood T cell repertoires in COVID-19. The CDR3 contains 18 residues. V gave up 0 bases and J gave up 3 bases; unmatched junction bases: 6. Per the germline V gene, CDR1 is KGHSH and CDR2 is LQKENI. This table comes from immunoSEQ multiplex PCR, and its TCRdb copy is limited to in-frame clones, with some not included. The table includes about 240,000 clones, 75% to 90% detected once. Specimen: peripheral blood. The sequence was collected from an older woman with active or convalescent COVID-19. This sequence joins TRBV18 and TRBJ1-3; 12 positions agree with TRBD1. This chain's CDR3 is CASSPPGTGGFGGNTIYF. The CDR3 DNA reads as TGTGCCAGCTCACCACCCGGGACAGGGGGCTTTGGTGGAAACACCATATATTTT.